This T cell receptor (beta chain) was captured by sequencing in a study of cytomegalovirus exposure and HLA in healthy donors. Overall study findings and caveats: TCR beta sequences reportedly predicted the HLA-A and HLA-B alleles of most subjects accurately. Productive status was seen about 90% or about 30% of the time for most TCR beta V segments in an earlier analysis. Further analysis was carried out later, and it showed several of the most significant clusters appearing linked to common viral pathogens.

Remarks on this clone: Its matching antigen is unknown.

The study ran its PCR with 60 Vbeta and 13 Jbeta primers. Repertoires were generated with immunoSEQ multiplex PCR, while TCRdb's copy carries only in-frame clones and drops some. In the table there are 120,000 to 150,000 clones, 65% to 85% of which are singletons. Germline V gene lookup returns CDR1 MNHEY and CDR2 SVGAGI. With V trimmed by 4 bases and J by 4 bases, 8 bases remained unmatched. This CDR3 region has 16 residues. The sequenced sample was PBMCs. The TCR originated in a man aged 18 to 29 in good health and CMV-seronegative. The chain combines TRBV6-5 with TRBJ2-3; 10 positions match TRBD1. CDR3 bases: TGTGCCAGCAGTTTCCTCGGGACAGGGGAAGCAGATACGCAGTATTTT. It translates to CASSFLGTGEADTQYF.